The T cell receptor beta chain described here comes from a study of breast tumors, draining lymph nodes, adjacent tissues. Study-wide results and caveats: Tumor TCR diversity was below lymph nodes but above nontumor tissue. Findings are consistent with lymph node origin and intratumoral expansion of most tumor T cells. Luminal-like breast cancer showed significantly higher tumor–nontumor repertoire similarity than basal-like.

TCRdb reanalysed the multiplex PCR reads using MiXCR and keeps one entry per CDR3 protein. Seen here are about 52,000 distinct CDR3 sequences, around 40% observed once, and the top ten hold more than 9%. Trimming pared 8 bases from V and 2 bases from J, leaving 18 bases between. In germline, CDR1 is LNHDA, CDR2 SQIVND (reference sequence). This CDR3 has 16 residues. This clonotype has ten or more counts. Its antigen is unknown. The TCR comes from a female donor with breast cancer. Some clones in this sample may be carry-over from other donors' samples. This chain links TRBV19 with TRBJ1-4; no definite D call. Specimen: breast tumor tissue. The CDR3 DNA reads as TGTGCCAGTGGGAGGGAGCAGATCGTGACTAATGAAAAACTGTTTTTT. It translates to CASGREQIVTNEKLFF.